These T cell receptor beta chains were read from a single sample in a study of monozygotic twins with inflammatory bowel disease. TCRdb reprocessed the 5' RACE reads, with one entry per CDR3 protein and no DNA. Recorded for this sample: about 380,000 distinct CDR3 sequences. Material: blood. Receptors were obtained from a human donor with ulcerative colitis or Crohn's disease, or a healthy co-twin of an affected twin (not recorded which). CDR3s include the opening cysteine and the closing phenylalanine or tryptophan.

v_gene	j_gene	CDR3aa
TRBV4-1	TRBJ1-1	CASSQPRQNTEAFF
TRBV10-1	TRBJ2-2	CASSGIRELFF
TRBV30	TRBJ1-2	CAWIPTGPYGYTF
TRBV9	TRBJ1-1	CASSGYSGTGKEAFF
TRBV18	TRBJ2-4	CASSPNMNEARGSTKNIQYF
TRBV3-1	TRBJ2-7	CASSQDLAGRGYF
TRBV27	TRBJ2-2	CASSLRAHSTGELFF
TRBV20-1	TRBJ1-3	CSASFVSGNTIYF
TRBV7-2	TRBJ1-2	CASSSAGTYYGYTF
TRBV27	TRBJ2-1	CASTTPGANEQFF
TRBV27	TRBJ1-6	CASSLGSSSYNSPLHF
TRBV20-1	TRBJ1-2	CSAPGVSLYGYTF
TRBV29-1	TRBJ2-7	CSVEFGGTADYEQYF
TRBV7-2	TRBJ2-7	CASNLALVYEQYF
TRBV12-3/TRBV12-4	TRBJ1-5	CASSNRDSLGQPQHF
TRBV7-6	TRBJ2-7	CASSLAGTSGGIYEQYF
TRBV29-1	TRBJ1-1	CSGGQGLWNTEAFF
TRBV7-2	TRBJ1-5	CASSLATDRVNQPQHF
TRBV4-2	TRBJ2-7	CASSQAGNSYEQYF
TRBV20-1	TRBJ1-6	CSARDLLRQPYNSPLHF